This T cell receptor beta chain appears in the sequencing data of a study of a mutant IDH1 vaccine in newly diagnosed glioma. About the study: In weeks 1, 3, 5, 7, 11, 15, 19 and 23, patients were immunized, eight times in all. The study started vaccination 4-6 weeks after radiotherapy alone, or with temozolomide cycles.

Study-level points and caveats: No link was apparently found between pseudoprogression and changes in top peripheral T cell clonotypes.

TCRdb keeps only in-frame clones here, not all; method: immunoSEQ multiplex PCR. The sample records some 59,000 clones, about nine tenths being singletons. This clone has only one observation. Its antigen is not known. Germline V CDR1 and CDR2: KGHSH, LQKENI. V was pared by 1 base and J by 1 base, with 16 bases between. This CDR3 is built from 17 residues. Regarding time point: week 11, during vaccination. The study gave 300 ug of mutant IDH1 20-mer peptide per vaccine dose, with topical imiquimod. Sequences were derived from PBMCs, sampled from a glioma patient whose treatment included an IDH1 peptide vaccine. The V call is TRBV18, the J call TRBJ1-1, with a tentative D call TRBD1 (5 bases). The TCR sequence derives from a middle-aged man with glioma. CDR3: CASSPRGPRTGNTEAFF. The CDR3 DNA reads TGTGCCAGCTCACCACGAGGGCCCCGAACAGGGAACACTGAAGCTTTCTTT.